The clone carrying this TCR beta chain was seen repeatedly, ten times or more. The antigen is not known. This sample was taken from a study of T-cell reconstitution after alpha-beta-depleted transplantation in children. Germline V gives CDR1 LNHNV, CDR2 YYDKDF (reference sequence). Trimming pared 0 bases from V and 3 bases from J, leaving 15 bases between. The length of the CDR3 is 16 residues. Study conclusions and caveats: It was reported that alpha-beta T cells came from several hundred expanded graft clones (about two months after transplant).

Molecular barcoding with unique molecular identifiers was used for the TCRbeta library. MiXCR, applied by TCRdb to the PCR reads, yields one record per CDR3 protein. The sample has approximately 190,000 distinct CDR3 sequences, approximately 6% seen once; the top ten hold about 5%. The sample was PBMCs, taken before TCRalphabeta/CD19-depleted stem cell transplant. The chain has TRBV15 and TRBJ2-7, with D perhaps TRBD2 (5 bases). The sequence was collected from a girl under three years old with combined immunodeficiency, due to receive a stem cell transplant. The CDR3 nucleotides read TGTGCCACCAGCAGAGATCTTGAGGGTTCCCTCTACGAGCAGTACTTC. As protein: CATSRDLEGSLYEQYF. The full variable domain, in which reference TRBV15 and TRBJ2-7 provide the parts outside the CDR3, is DAMVIQNPRYQVTQFGKPVTLSCSQTLNHNVMYWYQQKSSQAPKLLFHYYDKDFNNEADTPDNFQSRRPNTSFCFLDIRSPGLGDTAMYLCATSRDLEGSLYEQYFGPGTRLTVT.